Listed here are 25 T cell receptor beta chains from one sample, sequenced in a study of T cells in Graves' hyperthyroidism and ophthalmopathy. There were TCR beta CDR3 regions amplified from RNA transcripts. In the first-round RT-PCR of the TCR CDR3, the HTBI primer set was used. TCRdb itself ran the multiplex PCR reads through MiXCR, one entry per CDR3 protein. The sample carries 400,000 or so distinct CDR3 sequences, about 15% recorded once. Specimen: blood. These receptors were collected from a woman aged 25 to 39 with Graves' ophthalmopathy.

V usage is TRBV9 and J usage is TRBJ1-1, with D perhaps matching TRBD1 (6 bases). Germline loops: CDR1 SGDLS, CDR2 YYNGEE. The V end was cut by 0 bases, the J end by 4 bases, with 16 bases between. CDR3 length: 16 residues. DNA for the CDR3: TGTGCCAGCAGCGTAGAGGGGACACCCGGGACCACTGAAGCTTTCTTT. Its translation: CASSVEGTPGTTEAFF.

This clonotype was recorded a few times. The chain's CDR3 is CASWGLGALDYEQYF. CDR3 DNA sequence: TGTGCCAGCTGGGGGCTAGGGGCTTTGGACTACGAGCAGTACTTC. The chain couples TRBV28 to TRBJ2-7, with a tentative D call TRBD1 (6 bases). V shed 8 bases and J shed 3 bases, with 20 bases lying between them. This CDR3 region has 15 residues. CDR1 is MDHEN, CDR2 SYDVKM, per germline.

This clonotype was counted many times. The chain uses TRBV28 and TRBJ2-5; perhaps TRBD2 as D (5 bases). Germline V gene data show CDR1 as MDHEN and CDR2 as SYDVKM. The CDR3 extends over 14 amino acids. V gave up 0 bases and J gave up 2 bases, with 7 bases separating them. The chain's CDR3 is CASSLWGSQETQYF. CDR3 nucleotides: TGTGCCAGCAGTTTATGGGGGAGTCAAGAGACCCAGTACTTC.

At least ten counts were recorded for this clonotype. The rearrangement uses TRBV6-1 and TRBJ2-7; TRBD2 might be the D (5 bases). CDR1 and CDR2 from the germline V gene are MNHNS and SASEGT. V was clipped by 5 bases and J by 0 bases, with 14 bases between them. The CDR3 runs 15 residues. This CDR3 is CASSPPRGSSYEQYF. DNA of the CDR3: TGTGCCAGCAGTCCCCCCCGGGGTAGCTCCTACGAGCAGTACTTC.

This clonotype was recorded at least ten times. The chain couples TRBV5-1 to TRBJ1-1, with TRBD1 as a possible D gene (6 bases). Germline V lookup: CDR1 SGHRS, CDR2 YFSETQ. The CDR3 length is 14 residues. V lost 4 bases to trimming and J lost 3 bases, with 13 bases between them. CDR3 bases: TGCGCCAGCAGCGTCCGGGACACGCACACTGAAGCTTTCTTT. It is translated as CASSVRDTHTEAFF.

This clonotype was counted many times. V is TRBV20-1 and J is TRBJ2-6; D ambiguous. The CDR3 is 19 residues long. V lost 3 bases, J lost 0 bases, and 21 bases lay in between. The germline V gene encodes CDR1 DFQATT and CDR2 SNEGSKA (reference sequence). This CDR3 reads CSASLSELRTFSGANVLTF. DNA for the CDR3: TGCAGTGCTAGTTTGTCCGAGCTGCGTACATTCTCTGGGGCCAACGTCCTGACTTTC.

This clonotype was counted at least ten times. The chain uses TRBV6-1 and TRBJ2-7; D is possibly TRBD2 (6 bases). Trimming removed 5 bases from V and 2 bases from J, with 16 bases in between. The CDR3 length is 15 residues. CDR1 and CDR2 from the germline V gene are MNHNS and SASEGT. CDR3: CASSRPGTGAYEQYF. The CDR3 bases are TGTGCCAGCAGTCGACCCGGGACGGGGGCCTACGAGCAGTACTTC.

The chain links TRBV7-3 to TRBJ2-7; possible D gene TRBD2, 6 bases. Trimming took 0 bases from V and 4 from J, leaving 13 bases between them. Germline V CDR1 and CDR2: SGHTA, FQGTGA. This CDR3 is 15 amino acids long. The chain's CDR3 is CASSLTGTPTYEQYF. As DNA, the CDR3 is TGTGCCAGCAGCTTAACCGGGACTCCTACTTACGAGCAGTACTTC.

At least ten counts were recorded for this clonotype. V gene TRBV7-8 combines with J gene TRBJ1-2, with TRBD1 matching 9 bases. This CDR3 is 17 amino acids long. CDR1 is SGHVS, CDR2 FQNEAQ, per germline. J was trimmed by 2 bases and V by 7 bases; bases with no gene match: 14. CDR3 region: CASTPRVQGTGNYGYTF. The CDR3 DNA sequence: TGTGCCAGCACACCGCGGGTTCAGGGGACAGGGAACTATGGCTACACCTTC. The whole variable domain, remainder taken from reference TRBV7-8 and TRBJ1-2, is GAGVSQSPRYKVAKRGQDVALRCDPISGHVSLFWYQQALGQGPEFLTYFQNEAQLDKSGLPSDRFFAERPEGSVSTLKIQRTQQEDSAVYLCASTPRVQGTGNYGYTFGSGTRLTVV.

The sample holds many counts of this clonotype. This sequence joins TRBV27 and TRBJ2-1, with 8 bases fitting TRBD1. CDR1 and CDR2 (germline): MNHEY, SMNVEV (reference sequence). The CDR3 is 15 amino acids. V shed 4 bases and J 7 bases; nucleotides not matched to a gene: 9. Written as DNA, the CDR3 is TGTGCCAGCAGTTCCGGACAGGGTAACCTAAATGAGCAGTTCTTC. Translation: CASSSGQGNLNEQFF.

This clonotype was detected a few times. This chain uses TRBV6-1 with TRBJ2-3; unclear D gene. There are 14 residues in the CDR3. Trimming left V 1 base short and J 2 bases short, with 7 bases between. Germline assignment: CDR1 MNHNS and CDR2 SASEGT. The CDR3 DNA reads TGTGCCAGCAGTGAAGGGCAGCACACAGATACGCAGTATTTT. Its translation is CASSEGQHTDTQYF.

This clonotype was recorded many times. The J gene is TRBJ1-1, the V gene TRBV11-2; D is ambiguous. This CDR3 region has 14 residues. V was pared by 5 bases and J by 1 base, with 11 bases between. Germline assignment: CDR1 SGHAT and CDR2 FQNNGV. CDR3 sequence (DNA): TGTGCCAGCAGCCTAGTCCGGGGGAACACTGAAGCTTTCTTT. Protein: CASSLVRGNTEAFF.

Ten or more counts support this clonotype. The chain combines TRBV7-2 with TRBJ2-5; 9 nucleotides line up with TRBD2. In germline, CDR1 is SGHTA, CDR2 FQGNSA. J was trimmed by 2 bases and V by 5 bases; bases with no gene match: 15. The CDR3 sequence is 18 residues long. The CDR3 coding sequence is TGTGCCAGCAGCATACCAGGCGTCTGGCGGGGGGGTCAAGAGACCCAGTACTTC. The encoded protein is CASSIPGVWRGGQETQYF.

This clonotype was seen at least ten times. This CDR3 reads CAISDLGTSADTQYF. The DNA of the CDR3 is TGTGCCATCAGTGACCTTGGGACCAGCGCTGATACGCAGTATTTT. The rearrangement joins TRBV10-3 to TRBJ2-3, with D tentatively TRBD1 or TRBD2 (5 bases each). Germline V lookup: CDR1 ENHRY, CDR2 SYGVKD. There are 15 residues in the CDR3. Trimming cost V 3 bases and J 6 bases, with 16 bases left between them.

This clonotype was seen ten or more times. The chain recombines TRBV20-1 with TRBJ2-2, with D possibly matching TRBD2 (6 bases). Germline values: CDR1 DFQATT, CDR2 SNEGSKA (reference sequence). Trimming removed 7 bases from V and 3 bases from J, with 15 bases in between. This CDR3 has 14 amino acids. This chain's CDR3 is CSGQTGDHTGELFF. The CDR3 bases are TGCAGTGGGCAGACGGGGGATCACACCGGGGAGCTGTTTTTT.

This clonotype was found many times. The chain is built from TRBV18 and TRBJ2-1, with D perhaps TRBD2 (6 bases). CDR1 KGHSH and CDR2 LQKENI come from the germline V gene. The CDR3 covers 15 residues. Trimming left V 1 base short and J 8 bases short, with 15 bases between. The CDR3 DNA follows: TGTGCCAGCTCACCACTTCTGGACTACATGGATGAGCAGTTCTTC. Protein sequence: CASSPLLDYMDEQFF.

This clonotype was picked up many times. The chain uses TRBV6-1 and TRBJ1-1; tentatively, D is TRBD1 (5 bases). CDR3 length: 13 amino acids. CDR1 and CDR2 from the germline V gene are MNHNS and SASEGT. Trimming stripped 8 bases from V and 0 bases from J, with 10 bases between. In nucleotides, the CDR3 is TGTGCCAGCGGGGAGACAGTGAACACTGAAGCTTTCTTT. It specifies CASGETVNTEAFF.

This clonotype showed up many times. The chain carries TRBV11-2 and TRBJ1-4, with D uncertain. V was pared by 6 bases and J by 12 bases, with 20 bases between. The CDR3 consists of 14 residues. Germline loops: CDR1 SGHAT, CDR2 FQNNGV. CDR3 nucleotide sequence: TGTGCCAGCAGTCCTAGGACGAAGTCTGAGGAACTGTTTTTT. Its translation is CASSPRTKSEELFF.

Many counts were recorded for this clonotype. The chain links TRBV30 to TRBJ2-7, with D unresolved. The CDR3 is made up of 11 amino acids. The germline V gene has CDR1 GTSNPN and CDR2 SVGIG (reference sequence). V was trimmed by 2 bases and J by 7 bases, leaving 9 bases between them. In nucleotides, the CDR3 is TGTGCCTGGAGTCCCCAAGGAGAGCAGTACTTC. As protein: CAWSPQGEQYF.

This clonotype has at least ten counts. The J gene is TRBJ2-5, the V gene TRBV12-3 or TRBV12-4; TRBD2 matches at 9 bases. The junction had 6 bases not matched to a gene; V was cut back by 2 bases and J by 5 bases. The CDR3 totals 15 residues. This chain's CDR3 is CASSLSLAGRETQYF. The CDR3 bases are TGTGCCAGCAGTTTATCGCTAGCGGGGAGGGAGACCCAGTACTTC.

This clonotype was recorded many times. V usage is TRBV20-1 and J usage is TRBJ1-5, with 10 bases matching TRBD1. J was trimmed by 7 bases and V by 3 bases; bases with no gene match: 6. The germline V gene has CDR1 DFQATT and CDR2 SNEGSKA (reference sequence). The CDR3 runs 14 residues. CDR3 DNA: TGCAGTGCTAGCGAGGACAGGGGGGAACAGCCCCAGCATTTT. It encodes CSASEDRGEQPQHF.

For this clonotype: One end of the junction does not line up with germline, which may come from a read error. V usage is TRBV30 and J usage is TRBJ1-1; D remains unclear. Per the germline V gene, CDR1 is GTSNPN and CDR2 is SVGIG (reference sequence). The length of the CDR3 is 13 residues. As DNA, the CDR3 is TGTGCCTCGAGTGTAGATATGACCACTGAAGCTTTCTTT. Protein sequence: CASSVDMTTEAFF.

This chain uses TRBV20-1 with TRBJ2-1; TRBD2 agrees at 8 bases. This CDR3 region has 13 residues. CDR1 DFQATT and CDR2 SNEGSKA come from the germline V gene (reference sequence). The V segment lost 6 bases and the J segment 13 bases; nucleotides outside the gene matches: 14. As DNA, the CDR3 is TGCAGTGCAAATTCGCGGGGGGCCACCCCCCAGTTCTTC. Its translation is CSANSRGATPQFF.

Ten or more counts support this clonotype. The V gene is TRBV20-1, the J gene TRBJ2-4; D might be TRBD1 (5 bases). V was pared by 6 bases and J by 4 bases, with 19 bases between. In germline, CDR1 is DFQATT, CDR2 SNEGSKA (reference sequence). The CDR3 sequence is 15 residues long. CDR3 sequence (DNA): TGCAGTGCCCAAAATCTTAGGACAAAAAAAAACATTCAGTACTTC. It specifies CSAQNLRTKKNIQYF.

This rearrangement joins TRBV6-2 or TRBV6-3 to TRBJ2-2; 8 bases line up with TRBD1. The CDR3 sequence is 15 residues long. V was clipped by 7 bases and J by 1 base; unmatched bases: 5. Germline CDR1 is MNHEY and CDR2 is SVGEGT. The DNA for the CDR3 is TGTGCCAGCAAAGCCAGGGGGCTGAACACCGGGGAGCTGTTTTTT. Protein sequence: CASKARGLNTGELFF.